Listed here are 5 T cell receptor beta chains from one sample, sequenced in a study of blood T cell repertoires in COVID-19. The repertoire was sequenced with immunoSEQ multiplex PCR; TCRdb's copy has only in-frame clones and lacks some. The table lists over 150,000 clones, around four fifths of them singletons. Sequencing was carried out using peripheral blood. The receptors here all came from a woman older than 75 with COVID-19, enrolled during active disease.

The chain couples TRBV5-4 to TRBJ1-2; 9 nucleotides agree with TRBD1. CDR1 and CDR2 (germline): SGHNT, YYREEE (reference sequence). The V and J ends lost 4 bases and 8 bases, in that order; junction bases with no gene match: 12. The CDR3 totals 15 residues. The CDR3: CASSEPTGQGSGYTF. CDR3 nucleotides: TGTGCCAGCAGCGAACCAACGGGACAGGGTTCGGGCTACACCTTC. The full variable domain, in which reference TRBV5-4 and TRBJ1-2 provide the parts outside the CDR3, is ETGVTQSPTHLIKTRGQQVTLRCSSQSGHNTVSWYQQALGQGPQFIFQYYREEENGRGNFPPRFSGLQFPNYSSELNVNALELDDSALYLCASSEPTGQGSGYTFGSGTRLTVV.

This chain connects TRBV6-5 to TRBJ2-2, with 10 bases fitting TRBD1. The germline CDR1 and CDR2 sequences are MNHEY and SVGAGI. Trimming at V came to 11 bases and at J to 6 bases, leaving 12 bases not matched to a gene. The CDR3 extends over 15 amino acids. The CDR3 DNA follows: TGTGCCTCCAACCCGGGGACAGGGGTGGCCGGGGAGCTGTTTTTT. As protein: CASNPGTGVAGELFF.

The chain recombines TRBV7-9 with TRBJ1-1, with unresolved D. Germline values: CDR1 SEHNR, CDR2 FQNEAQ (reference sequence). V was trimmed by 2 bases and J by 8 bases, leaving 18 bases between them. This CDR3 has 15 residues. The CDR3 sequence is CASSLTEGVRREAFF. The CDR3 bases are TGTGCCAGCAGCTTAACGGAAGGAGTAAGGAGGGAAGCTTTCTTT.

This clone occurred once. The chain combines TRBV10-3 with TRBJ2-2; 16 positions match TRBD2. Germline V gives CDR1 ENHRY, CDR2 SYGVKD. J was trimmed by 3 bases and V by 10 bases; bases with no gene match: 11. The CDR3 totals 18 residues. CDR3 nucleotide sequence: TGTGCCACCAAAGGGACTAGCGGGAGGGCCTCCCACACCGGGGAGCTGTTTTTT. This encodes CATKGTSGRASHTGELFF.

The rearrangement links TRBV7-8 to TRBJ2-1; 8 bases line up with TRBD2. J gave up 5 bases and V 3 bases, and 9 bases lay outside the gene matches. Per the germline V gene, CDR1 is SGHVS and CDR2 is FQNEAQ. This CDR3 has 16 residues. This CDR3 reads CASSFQTSGRNNEQFF. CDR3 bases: TGTGCCAGCAGCTTTCAAACTAGCGGCCGAAACAATGAGCAGTTCTTC.